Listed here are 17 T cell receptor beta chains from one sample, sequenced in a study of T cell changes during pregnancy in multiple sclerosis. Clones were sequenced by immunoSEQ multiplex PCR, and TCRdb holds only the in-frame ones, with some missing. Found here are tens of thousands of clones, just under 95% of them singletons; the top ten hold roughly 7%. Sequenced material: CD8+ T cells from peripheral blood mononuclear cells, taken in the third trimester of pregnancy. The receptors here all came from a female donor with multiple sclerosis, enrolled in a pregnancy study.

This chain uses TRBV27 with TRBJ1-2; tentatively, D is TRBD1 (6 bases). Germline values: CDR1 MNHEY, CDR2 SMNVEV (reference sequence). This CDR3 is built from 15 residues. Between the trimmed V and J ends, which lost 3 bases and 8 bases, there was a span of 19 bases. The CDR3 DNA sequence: TGTGCCAGCAGTTTTGTGACAGGAGGTAAAGAGGGCTACACCTTC. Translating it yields CASSFVTGGKEGYTF.

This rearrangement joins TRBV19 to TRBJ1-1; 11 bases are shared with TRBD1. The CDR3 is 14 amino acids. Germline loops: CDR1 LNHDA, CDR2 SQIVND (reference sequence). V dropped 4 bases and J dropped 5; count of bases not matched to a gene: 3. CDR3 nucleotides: TGTGCCAGTAGTAAGGACAGGGGGCCTACTGAAGCTTTCTTT. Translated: CASSKDRGPTEAFF.

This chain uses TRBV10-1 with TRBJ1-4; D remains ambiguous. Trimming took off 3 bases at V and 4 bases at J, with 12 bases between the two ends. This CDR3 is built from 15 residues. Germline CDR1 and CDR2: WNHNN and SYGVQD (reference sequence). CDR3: CASSDREFINEKLFF. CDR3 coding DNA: TGCGCCAGCAGTGACCGGGAGTTCATTAATGAAAAACTGTTTTTT.

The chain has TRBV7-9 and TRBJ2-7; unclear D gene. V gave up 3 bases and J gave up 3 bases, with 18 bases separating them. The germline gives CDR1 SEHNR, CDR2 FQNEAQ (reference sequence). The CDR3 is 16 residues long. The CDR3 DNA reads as TGTGCCAGCAGCTTCGGTATAGTGGCGGAATTCTACGAGCAGTACTTC. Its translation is CASSFGIVAEFYEQYF. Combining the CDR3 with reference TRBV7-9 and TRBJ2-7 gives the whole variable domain DTGVSQNPRHKITKRGQNVTFRCDPISEHNRLYWYRQTLGQGPEFLTYFQNEAQLEKSRLLSDRFSAERPKGSFSTLEIQRTEQGDSAMYLCASSFGIVAEFYEQYFGPGTRLTVT.

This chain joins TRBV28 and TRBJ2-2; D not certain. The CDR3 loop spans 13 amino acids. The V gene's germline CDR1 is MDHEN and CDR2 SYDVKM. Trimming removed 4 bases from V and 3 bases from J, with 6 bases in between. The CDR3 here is CASSSPDTGELFF. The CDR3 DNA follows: TGTGCCAGCAGTTCCCCAGACACCGGGGAGCTGTTTTTT. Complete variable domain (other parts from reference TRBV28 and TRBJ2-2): DVKVTQSSRYLVKRTGEKVFLECVQDMDHENMFWYRQDPGLGLRLIYFSYDVKMKEKGDIPEGYSVSREKKERFSLILESASTNQTSMYLCASSSPDTGELFFGEGSRLTVL.

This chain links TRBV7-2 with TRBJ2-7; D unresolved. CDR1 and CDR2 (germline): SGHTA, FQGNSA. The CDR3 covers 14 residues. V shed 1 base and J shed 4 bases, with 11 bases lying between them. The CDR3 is CASSLEVRHYEQYF. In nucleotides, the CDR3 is TGTGCCAGCAGCTTAGAGGTCAGGCATTACGAGCAGTACTTC.

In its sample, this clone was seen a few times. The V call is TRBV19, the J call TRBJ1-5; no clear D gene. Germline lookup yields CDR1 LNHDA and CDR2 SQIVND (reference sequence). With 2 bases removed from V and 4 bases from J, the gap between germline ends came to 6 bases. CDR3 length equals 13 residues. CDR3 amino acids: CASSITGNQPQHF. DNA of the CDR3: TGTGCCAGTAGTATAACGGGGAATCAGCCCCAGCATTTT.

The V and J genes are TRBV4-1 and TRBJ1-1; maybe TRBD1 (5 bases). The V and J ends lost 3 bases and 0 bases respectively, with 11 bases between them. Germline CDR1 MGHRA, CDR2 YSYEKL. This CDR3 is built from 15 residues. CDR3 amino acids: CASSQMTAMNTEAFF. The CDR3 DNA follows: TGCGCCAGCAGCCAGATGACAGCCATGAACACTGAAGCTTTCTTT.

The CDR3 sequence: CASSVIGSYGYTF. CDR3 DNA: TGTGCCAGCAGCGTAATCGGGAGCTATGGCTACACCTTC. This sequence joins TRBV9 and TRBJ1-2, with D uncertain. Germline assignment: CDR1 SGDLS and CDR2 YYNGEE. This CDR3 comprises 13 residues. The V and J ends lost 1 base and 4 bases respectively, with 8 bases between them.

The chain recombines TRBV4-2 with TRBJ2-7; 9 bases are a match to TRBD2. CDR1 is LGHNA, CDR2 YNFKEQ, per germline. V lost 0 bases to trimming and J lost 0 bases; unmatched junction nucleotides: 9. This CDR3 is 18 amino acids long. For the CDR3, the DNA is TGTGCCAGCAGCCAAGAAATAGGACTAGCGTATAGCTCCTACGAGCAGTACTTC. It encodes CASSQEIGLAYSSYEQYF.

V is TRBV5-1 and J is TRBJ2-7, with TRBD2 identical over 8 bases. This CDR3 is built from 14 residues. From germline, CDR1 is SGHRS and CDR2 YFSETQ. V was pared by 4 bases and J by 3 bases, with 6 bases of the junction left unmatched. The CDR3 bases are TGCGCCAGCAGCGCAGCGGGAGTCGGCTACGAGCAGTACTTC. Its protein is CASSAAGVGYEQYF.

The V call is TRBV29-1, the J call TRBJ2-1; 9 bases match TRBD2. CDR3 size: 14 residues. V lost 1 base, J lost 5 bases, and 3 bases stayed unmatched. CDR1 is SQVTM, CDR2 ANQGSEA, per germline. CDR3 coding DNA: TGCAGCGTTGAAGGTAGCGGGGGCAACAATGAGCAGTTCTTC. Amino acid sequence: CSVEGSGGNNEQFF.

CDR3 coding DNA: TGTGCCAGCAGTGATGCCCCCCAGGGGGCTCGCACAGATACGCAGTATTTT. Encoded protein: CASSDAPQGARTDTQYF. The chain joins TRBV6-1 to TRBJ2-3, with 8 bases lining up with TRBD1. Germline V gene data show CDR1 as MNHNS and CDR2 as SASEGT. Unmatched junction bases numbered 9, after V lost 3 bases and J lost 1 base. This CDR3 is 17 amino acids long.

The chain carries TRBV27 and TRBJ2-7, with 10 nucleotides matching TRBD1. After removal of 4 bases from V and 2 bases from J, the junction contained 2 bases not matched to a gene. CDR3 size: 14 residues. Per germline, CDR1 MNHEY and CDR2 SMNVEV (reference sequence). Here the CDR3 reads CASSSGQGPYEQYF. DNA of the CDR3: TGTGCCAGCAGTTCGGGACAGGGGCCCTACGAGCAGTACTTC.

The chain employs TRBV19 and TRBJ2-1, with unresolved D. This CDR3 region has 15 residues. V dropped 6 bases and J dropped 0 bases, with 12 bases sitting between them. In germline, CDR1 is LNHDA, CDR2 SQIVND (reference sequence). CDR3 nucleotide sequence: TGTGCCAGTAGCCCCCCTCCGAGCTCCTACAATGAGCAGTTCTTC. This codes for CASSPPPSSYNEQFF. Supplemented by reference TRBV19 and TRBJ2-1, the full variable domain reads DGGITQSPKYLFRKEGQNVTLSCEQNLNHDAMYWYRQDPGQGLRLIYYSQIVNDFQKGDIAEGYSVSREKKESFPLTVTSAQKNPTAFYLCASSPPPSSYNEQFFGPGTRLTVL.

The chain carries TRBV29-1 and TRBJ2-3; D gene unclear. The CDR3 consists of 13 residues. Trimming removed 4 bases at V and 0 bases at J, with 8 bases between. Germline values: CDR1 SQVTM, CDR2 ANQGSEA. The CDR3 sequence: CSVVRSSTDTQYF. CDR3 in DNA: TGCAGCGTTGTGCGGTCGAGCACAGATACGCAGTATTTT.

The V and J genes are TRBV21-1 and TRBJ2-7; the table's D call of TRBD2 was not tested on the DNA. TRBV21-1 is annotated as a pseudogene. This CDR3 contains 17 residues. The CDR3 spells CASSRPGLAGDSDEQYF. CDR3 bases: TGTGCCAGCAGCAGACCGGGACTAGCGGGAGATAGCGACGAGCAGTACTTC.